These 17 T cell receptor beta chains share one sample of origin, sequenced in a study of STAT3 mutations in large granular lymphocyte leukemia (dated by TCRdb to between 2018 and 2021). The library was made by the immunoSEQ multiplex PCR assay. The table was pulled from immuneACCESS by TCRdb, which kept in-frame rearrangements only. Such tables lose some clones; where checked, under half of the loss comes from unresolved V genes, and the rest has no known cause. A total of approximately 27,000 clones appear in this sample, roughly 80% of them only once. Of the sample, roughly 31% falls within the top ten clones. Antigens for these TCRs are unknown. Results and caveats for the whole study, not just this receptor: All T-LGLL patients had at least one immunodominant TCRbeta clonotype, and roughly half had multiple immunodominant subclonotypes.

Sample: peripheral blood mononuclear cells. These receptor sequences come from a woman aged 45-59 years with T-cell large granular lymphocyte leukemia. Some clones in this sample may be carry-over from other donors' samples. The age is the age at diagnosis.

The chain is built from TRBV18 and TRBJ2-1, with D uncertain. Germline V gene data show CDR1 as KGHSH and CDR2 as LQKENI. V dropped 1 base and J dropped 5 bases, with 9 bases sitting between them. The CDR3 runs to 14 residues. The CDR3 coding sequence is TGTGCCAGCTCACCACGATCGAAAAACAATGAGCAGTTCTTC. It is translated as CASSPRSKNNEQFF.

The sample holds a few counts of this clone. The chain joins TRBV12-5 to TRBJ2-3, with TRBD2 identical over 7 bases. This CDR3 is built from 13 residues. V lost 6 bases, J lost 5 bases, and 5 bases stayed unmatched. Germline V gene data show CDR1 as LGHNT and CDR2 as FRNRAP. The CDR3 reads CASGLARGDTQYF. The CDR3 nucleotides read TGTGCTAGTGGACTAGCGCGTGGAGATACGCAGTATTTT. Drawing the rest from reference TRBV12-5 and TRBJ2-3, the complete variable domain is DARVTQTPRHKVTEMGQEVTMRCQPILGHNTVFWYRQTMMQGLELLAYFRNRAPLDDSGMPKDRFSAEMPDATLATLKIQPSEPRDSAVYFCASGLARGDTQYFGPGTRLTVL.

This chain connects TRBV27 to TRBJ1-5; D remains unclear. The CDR3 consists of 15 residues. Trimming took off 6 bases at V and 2 bases at J, with 14 bases between the two ends. In germline, CDR1 is MNHEY, CDR2 SMNVEV (reference sequence). This CDR3 reads CASRRQSSGNQPQHF. Here the CDR3 DNA reads TGTGCCAGCAGACGCCAAAGCTCGGGCAATCAGCCCCAGCATTTT.

The chain carries TRBV4-1 and TRBJ1-1; D is undetermined. Germline V gene data show CDR1 as MGHRA and CDR2 as YSYEKL. V dropped 1 base and J dropped 1 base, with 7 bases sitting between them. The CDR3 has 14 amino acids. The CDR3: CASSQVGPNTEAFF. The CDR3 coding sequence is TGCGCCAGCAGCCAAGTCGGCCCGAACACTGAAGCTTTCTTT.

This clone was found once. This rearrangement joins TRBV28 to TRBJ1-1; 7 bases are a match to TRBD1. The CDR3 consists of 13 residues. Germline CDR1 MDHEN, CDR2 SYDVKM. J lost 10 bases, V lost 5 bases, and 10 bases had no gene match. The CDR3 is CASSPAPTGVAFF. In DNA, the CDR3 is TGTGCCAGCAGTCCCGCCCCAACAGGGGTAGCTTTCTTT.

This clone was detected a few times. The chain has TRBV7-2 and TRBJ2-7, with unresolved D. The germline V and J ends were trimmed by 1 base and 3 bases, with 4 bases remaining between them. In germline, CDR1 is SGHTA, CDR2 FQGNSA. This CDR3 comprises 12 residues. The CDR3 region is CASSLDVYEQYF. In DNA, the CDR3 is TGTGCCAGCAGCTTAGACGTCTACGAGCAGTACTTC.

The chain couples TRBV10-2 to TRBJ2-6; 8 nucleotides align to TRBD1. Per germline, CDR1 WSHSY and CDR2 SAAADI. Germline trimming cut 3 bases from V and 0 bases from J; bases unmatched to any gene: 1. There are 16 residues in the CDR3. The CDR3 reads CASSDTGGSGANVLTF. As DNA, the CDR3 is TGCGCCAGCAGTGATACAGGGGGCTCTGGGGCCAACGTCCTGACTTTC.

This chain links TRBV5-1 with TRBJ2-7; tentatively, D is TRBD2 (6 bases). V dropped 0 bases and J dropped 7 bases, with 8 bases sitting between them. CDR3 length: 12 residues. Germline CDR1 reads SGHRS; CDR2 reads YFSETQ. CDR3 in amino acids: CASSLVEGEQYF. The CDR3, as DNA: TGCGCCAGCAGCTTGGTGGAGGGAGAGCAGTACTTC.

This clone was counted once. This rearrangement joins TRBV13 to TRBJ1-1; the match to TRBD1 covers 8 bases. This CDR3 spans 13 amino acids. Germline CDR1 reads PRHDT; CDR2 reads FYEKMQ (reference sequence). V was clipped by 5 bases and J by 4 bases; unmatched bases: 3. The CDR3 DNA sequence: TGTGCCAGCAGCACTGACAGGGGCACTGAAGCTTTCTTT. As protein: CASSTDRGTEAFF.

The genes are TRBV7-9 and TRBJ2-7; no definite D call. The CDR3 loop spans 12 amino acids. The germline gives CDR1 SEHNR, CDR2 FQNEAQ (reference sequence). Trimming left V 6 bases short and J 3 bases short, with 9 bases between. The CDR3 region is CASRGGGYEQYF. Written as DNA, the CDR3 is TGTGCCAGCAGGGGTGGCGGCTACGAGCAGTACTTC.

The chain joins TRBV28 to TRBJ1-2; the match to TRBD1 covers 8 bases. CDR1 is MDHEN, CDR2 SYDVKM, per germline. J was trimmed by 0 bases and V by 6 bases; bases with no gene match: 12. The CDR3 sequence is 17 residues long. In nucleotides, the CDR3 is TGTGCCAGCAGGAGCGGACAGGGTAGGGGCACTAACTATGGCTACACCTTC. Amino acid sequence: CASRSGQGRGTNYGYTF.

Only a few counts were recorded for this clone. This chain links TRBV28 with TRBJ1-2, with D perhaps TRBD1 (5 bases). Trimming took off 2 bases at V and 8 bases at J, with 9 bases between the two ends. The CDR3 extends over 12 amino acids. Germline CDR1 is MDHEN and CDR2 is SYDVKM. The CDR3 protein is CASSLGARGYTF. CDR3 DNA sequence: TGTGCCAGCAGTTTAGGGGCTCGGGGCTACACCTTC.

This chain joins TRBV19 and TRBJ1-1; perhaps TRBD1 as D (6 bases). V lost 7 bases and J 2 bases, leaving 14 bases between the germline ends. The CDR3 is 14 amino acids. The V gene's germline CDR1 is LNHDA and CDR2 SQIVND (reference sequence). The CDR3 nucleotides are TGTGCCAGTATACGCCGGGGGCCCAACACTGAAGCTTTCTTT. Translation gives CASIRRGPNTEAFF. Looking up the rest from reference TRBV19 and TRBJ1-1 gives the full variable domain: DGGITQSPKYLFRKEGQNVTLSCEQNLNHDAMYWYRQDPGQGLRLIYYSQIVNDFQKGDIAEGYSVSREKKESFPLTVTSAQKNPTAFYLCASIRRGPNTEAFFGQGTRLTVV.

The chain joins TRBV28 to TRBJ1-5, with a weak D call TRBD1 (5 bases). Trimming shortened V by 1 base and J by 2 bases, and 15 bases separated the two germline ends. The CDR3 length is 17 residues. CDR1 is MDHEN, CDR2 SYDVKM, per germline. This CDR3 reads CASSLLGTVMGNQPQHF. CDR3 nucleotides: TGTGCCAGCAGTTTATTAGGGACCGTAATGGGCAATCAGCCCCAGCATTTT.

This chain uses TRBV5-4 with TRBJ1-1, with no clear D. Germline CDR1 reads SGHNT; CDR2 reads YYREEE (reference sequence). V was clipped by 4 bases and J by 11 bases, with 21 bases between them. The CDR3 runs to 14 residues. DNA of the CDR3: TGTGCCAGCAGCCCAGACATGGTGGCTTTGTCGGCTTTCTTT. This encodes CASSPDMVALSAFF.

The chain is built from TRBV5-1 and TRBJ2-1; D is uncertain. The CDR3 has 13 amino acids. V lost 0 bases, J lost 4 bases, and 5 bases lay in between. From germline, CDR1 is SGHRS and CDR2 YFSETQ. The CDR3 region has the DNA TGCGCCAGCAGCTTGGTCCCTTACAATGAGCAGTTCTTC. Encoded protein: CASSLVPYNEQFF.

Only one count was recorded for this clone. This chain links TRBV5-6 with TRBJ2-1, with 9 bases lining up with TRBD2. This CDR3 region has 14 residues. Per germline, CDR1 SGHDT and CDR2 YYEEEE. The V segment lost 3 bases and the J segment 7 bases; nucleotides outside the gene matches: 5. CDR3: CASSWGTSINEQFF. CDR3 DNA: TGTGCCAGCAGCTGGGGGACTAGCATTAATGAGCAGTTCTTC.